The present TCR beta chain was sequenced within a study of blood T cell repertoires in COVID-19. Study overall: Samples taken during acute and convalescent COVID-19 were collected in the United States, Italy and Spain. Nucleic acid was either cDNA or gDNA, and it came from T cells, B-cell-depleted T cells, or PBMCs.

This CDR3 region has 15 residues. The germline CDR1 and CDR2 sequences are SGHVS and FQNEAQ. V shed 0 bases and J 5 bases; nucleotides not matched to a gene: 5. Original processing methods: The authors estimated nucleated cell counts from reference gene primer amplification. Assay used: immunoSEQ multiplex PCR; TCRdb lists only in-frame clones, some missing. That table gives V, J and clone size, and the DNA gave D and trimming. The data contain about 90,000 clones, 80% to 90% of them seen just once; the ten biggest clones take up roughly an eighth. The sample was peripheral blood. V is TRBV7-8 and J is TRBJ2-5; 8 bases line up with TRBD1. The TCR sequence derives from a human donor in a cohort sampled during active COVID-19. This chain's CDR3 is CASSLARTGRETQYF. CDR3 DNA sequence: TGTGCCAGCAGCTTAGCTCGGACAGGGCGGGAGACCCAGTACTTC.